This is a list of T cell receptor beta chains from one sample in a study of identical twins. TCRdb re-called the 5' RACE reads with MiXCR, one entry per CDR3 protein. The sample carries around 280,000 distinct CDR3 sequences, under 9% recorded once. The same sample was also studied in work on yellow fever vaccine responses in identical twins.

The sample consisted of memory (CD45RO+) T cells sorted from blood. Source of these receptors: a woman in her late teens or twenties in good health. CDR3s include the opening cysteine and the closing phenylalanine or tryptophan. A D gene is named only where the DNA matches it firmly. The listing skips clone size in some rows; elsewhere it reads once, few, many or a size class.

V	D	J	size	length	CDR3	DNA
TRBV5-6	-	TRBJ2-1	-	14	CASSWGPAGNEQFF	TGTGCCAGCAGCTGGGGCCCCGCTGGGAATGAGCAGTTCTTC
TRBV5-1	-	TRBJ2-2	many	15	CASLGGGADTGELFF	TGCGCCAGCCTCGGAGGGGGCGCGGATACCGGGGAGCTGTTTTTT
TRBV4-1	TRBD1	TRBJ2-2	-	16	CASSRDRVGGTGELFF	TGCGCCAGCAGCCGGGACAGGGTTGGGGGCACCGGGGAGCTGTTTTTT
TRBV20-1	-	TRBJ2-1	-	15	CSASPVVFGANEQFF	TGCAGTGCTAGTCCTGTGGTCTTCGGTGCCAATGAGCAGTTCTTC
TRBV5-1	TRBD1	TRBJ2-1	many	16	CASSLDYRGPGGEQFF	TGCGCCAGCAGCTTGGATTACAGGGGACCAGGGGGTGAGCAGTTCTTC
TRBV4-1	-	TRBJ2-1	few	14	CASSQDPRLVEQFF	TGCGCCAGCAGCCAAGATCCTCGGCTCGTGGAGCAGTTCTTC
TRBV6-6	-	TRBJ2-7	few	12	CASSYSKVEQYF	TGTGCCAGCAGTTACTCGAAGGTCGAGCAGTACTTC
TRBV2	TRBD1	TRBJ1-1	-	15	CASTERDRLAYEAFF	TGTGCCAGCACCGAGCGGGACAGACTCGCCTATGAAGCTTTCTTT
TRBV4-2	TRBD1	TRBJ2-1	-	16	CASSQRGQGLDNEQFF	TGTGCCAGCAGCCAAAGGGGACAGGGGTTAGACAATGAGCAGTTCTTC
TRBV12-3/TRBV12-4	-	TRBJ2-5	many	14	CASSPGTSRETQYF	TGTGCCAGCAGCCCCGGTACTAGTCGGGAGACCCAGTACTTC
TRBV7-9	-	TRBJ2-2	many	15	CASSLDYANTGELFF	TGTGCCAGCAGTTTGGACTATGCGAACACCGGGGAGCTGTTTTTT
TRBV10-3	TRBD1	TRBJ1-2	many	15	CAISESSQGAGGYTF	TGTGCCATCAGTGAGTCGTCACAGGGGGCTGGTGGCTACACCTTC
TRBV7-9	-	TRBJ1-1	many	15	CASSLAALENTEAFF	TGTGCCAGCAGCTTAGCGGCCCTAGAGAACACTGAAGCTTTCTTT
TRBV18	-	TRBJ2-1	-	18	CASSQNPTDRITSNEQFF	TGTGCCAGCTCACAGAACCCTACTGACCGTATTACTAGCAATGAGCAGTTCTTC
TRBV20-1	TRBD1	TRBJ1-2	few	13	CSADPDRVEGYTF	TGCAGTGCTGACCCTGACAGGGTGGAGGGCTACACCTTC
TRBV7-7	TRBD1	TRBJ2-5	-	14	CASSLGQAEWAQYF	TGTGCCAGCAGCCTTGGACAGGCCGAGTGGGCCCAGTACTTC
TRBV7-8	-	TRBJ2-1	-	16	CASSSSGGIGVNEQFF	TGTGCCAGCAGCTCCAGTGGAGGGATCGGTGTGAATGAGCAGTTCTTC
TRBV5-5	-	TRBJ2-1	few	16	CASSLEPASSYNEQFF	TGTGCCAGCAGCTTGGAACCCGCTAGCTCCTACAATGAGCAGTTCTTC
TRBV3-1	TRBD1	TRBJ1-5	many	14	CASSQDRVNQPQHF	TGTGCCAGCAGCCAGGACAGGGTCAATCAGCCCCAGCATTTT
TRBV12-3/TRBV12-4	TRBD1	TRBJ2-1	many	16	CASNRPGTGSYNEQFF	TGTGCCAGCAACCGCCCCGGGACAGGTTCCTACAATGAGCAGTTCTTC
TRBV29-1	-	TRBJ2-3	-	12	CSVEELVDTQYF	TGCAGCGTTGAAGAGCTGGTTGATACGCAGTATTTT
TRBV19	-	TRBJ1-2	-	12	CASSEGQNGYTF	TGTGCCAGTAGTGAAGGACAGAATGGCTACACCTTC
TRBV12-3/TRBV12-4	-	TRBJ2-6	few	17	CASTRGYDSSGANVLTF	TGTGCCAGCACCCGGGGGTACGATAGCTCTGGGGCCAACGTCCTGACTTTC
TRBV5-1	-	TRBJ1-1	-	17	CASSSLGQGLMYTEAFF	TGCGCCAGCAGCTCCTTGGGGCAGGGGCTAATGTACACTGAAGCTTTCTTT
TRBV7-8	TRBD2	TRBJ2-5	many	15	CASTFGTSGMETQYF	TGTGCCAGCACCTTCGGGACTAGCGGGATGGAGACCCAGTACTTC
TRBV7-2	-	TRBJ1-2	-	13	CASSFTGTYGYTF	TGTGCCAGCAGCTTTACAGGGACCTATGGCTACACCTTC
TRBV6-1	TRBD2	TRBJ2-1	-	15	CASRMTSGSIYEQFF	TGTGCCAGCAGGATGACTAGCGGGAGTATATATGAGCAGTTCTTC
TRBV12-3/TRBV12-4	-	TRBJ1-5	many	15	CASSYEGGSNQPQHF	TGTGCCAGCAGTTACGAGGGGGGCAGCAATCAGCCCCAGCATTTT
TRBV6-1	TRBD1	TRBJ1-3	few	15	CASRGQGASGNTIYF	TGTGCCAGCAGGGGACAGGGGGCTTCTGGAAACACCATATATTTT
TRBV5-1	TRBD1	TRBJ1-2	many	12	CASSWGTEGYTF	TGCGCCAGCAGCTGGGGGACAGAAGGCTACACCTTC
TRBV18	-	TRBJ2-2	-	14	CASSSSRASGELFF	TGTGCCAGCTCATCCTCGCGGGCTTCCGGGGAGCTGTTTTTT
TRBV5-1	-	TRBJ2-3	many	16	CASSSGSLTYTDTQYF	TGCGCCAGCAGCTCCGGCAGCCTGACCTACACAGATACGCAGTATTTT
TRBV5-4	-	TRBJ1-1	-	13	CASNWGGDTEAFF	TGTGCCAGCAACTGGGGAGGCGACACTGAAGCTTTCTTT
TRBV11-2	-	TRBJ1-6	many	13	CASSTGTTSPLHF	TGTGCCAGCAGCACCGGGACAACTTCACCCCTCCACTTT
TRBV7-2	TRBD1	TRBJ1-1	-	15	CASSWGQGFGTEAFF	TGTGCCAGCAGCTGGGGACAGGGGTTCGGCACTGAAGCTTTCTTT
TRBV6-1	TRBD1	TRBJ1-1	many	15	CASSKTGARNTEAFF	TGTGCCAGCAGCAAGACAGGGGCGCGGAACACTGAAGCTTTCTTT
TRBV3-1	-	TRBJ2-5	-	13	CASSHGTPGTQYF	TGTGCCAGCAGCCACGGGACCCCGGGGACCCAGTACTTC
TRBV12-3/TRBV12-4	TRBD1	TRBJ2-2	many	15	CASSLSDRATGELFF	TGTGCCAGCAGTTTATCGGACAGGGCTACCGGGGAGCTGTTTTTT
TRBV6-1	TRBD1	TRBJ2-3	-	15	CASKTGTGEVDTQYF	TGTGCCAGCAAAACCGGGACAGGGGAGGTGGATACGCAGTATTTT
TRBV27	-	TRBJ2-7	many	14	CASSFRSQVNEQYF	TGTGCCAGCAGTTTCAGGTCGCAAGTGAACGAGCAGTACTTC
TRBV5-1	TRBD2	TRBJ2-1	-	15	CASSVGTSGGGEQFF	TGCGCCAGCAGCGTCGGGACTAGCGGGGGAGGGGAGCAGTTCTTC
TRBV2	-	TRBJ2-3	many	12	CASSMTTDTQYF	TGTGCCAGCAGCATGACTACCGATACGCAGTATTTT
TRBV7-8	-	TRBJ1-6	few	17	CASSLAFPGRADSPLHF	TGTGCCAGCAGCTTAGCGTTTCCAGGCAGGGCCGATTCACCCCTCCACTTT
TRBV24-1	-	TRBJ2-7	-	13	CATSVSGGYEQYF	TGTGCCACCAGTGTGAGCGGAGGGTACGAGCAGTACTTC
TRBV12-3/TRBV12-4	-	TRBJ1-4	many	15	CASSFLDRKFEKLFF	TGTGCCAGCAGTTTCTTGGACAGAAAATTTGAAAAACTGTTTTTT
TRBV7-3	-	TRBJ2-2	many	14	CASSANLGAGELFF	TGTGCCAGCAGCGCTAATCTAGGGGCCGGGGAGCTGTTTTTT
TRBV20-1	TRBD2	TRBJ2-3	many	16	CSAPYRTSGFADTQYF	TGCAGTGCACCTTACCGGACTAGCGGATTCGCAGATACGCAGTATTTT
TRBV7-8	TRBD1	TRBJ1-3	-	14	CASSSRTGADTIYF	TGTGCCAGCAGCTCACGGACAGGGGCAGACACCATATATTTT
TRBV5-1	-	TRBJ2-1	many	16	CASSLKQPSSYNEQFF	TGCGCCAGCAGCTTGAAACAGCCCAGCTCCTACAATGAGCAGTTCTTC
TRBV6-2/TRBV6-3	TRBD2	TRBJ2-3	many	15	CASSGASGGPDTQYF	TGTGCCAGCAGTGGGGCTAGCGGGGGGCCAGATACGCAGTATTTT
TRBV4-2	TRBD2	TRBJ2-7	many	17	CASSQTLAGAHLYEQYF	TGTGCCAGCAGCCAGACATTAGCGGGAGCTCACCTCTACGAGCAGTACTTC